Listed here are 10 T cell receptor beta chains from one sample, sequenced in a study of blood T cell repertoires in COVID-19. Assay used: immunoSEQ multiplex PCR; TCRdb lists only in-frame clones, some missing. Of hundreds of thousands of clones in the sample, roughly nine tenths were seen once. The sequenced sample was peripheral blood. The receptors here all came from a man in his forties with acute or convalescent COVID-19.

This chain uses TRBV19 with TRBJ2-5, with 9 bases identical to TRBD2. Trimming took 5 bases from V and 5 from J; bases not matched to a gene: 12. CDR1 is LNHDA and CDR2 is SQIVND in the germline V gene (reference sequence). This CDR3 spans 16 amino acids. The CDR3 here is CASSFGASGKRETQYF. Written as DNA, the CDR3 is TGTGCCAGTAGTTTTGGGGCTAGCGGGAAAAGGGAGACCCAGTACTTC.

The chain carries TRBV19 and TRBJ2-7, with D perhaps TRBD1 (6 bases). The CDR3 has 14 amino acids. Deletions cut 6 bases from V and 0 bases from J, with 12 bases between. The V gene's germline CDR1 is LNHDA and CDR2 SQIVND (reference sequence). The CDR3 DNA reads TGTGCCAGTAGACCGACAGGCAGCTCCTACGAGCAGTACTTC. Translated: CASRPTGSSYEQYF. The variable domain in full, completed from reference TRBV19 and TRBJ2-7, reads DGGITQSPKYLFRKEGQNVTLSCEQNLNHDAMYWYRQDPGQGLRLIYYSQIVNDFQKGDIAEGYSVSREKKESFPLTVTSAQKNPTAFYLCASRPTGSSYEQYFGPGTRLTVT.

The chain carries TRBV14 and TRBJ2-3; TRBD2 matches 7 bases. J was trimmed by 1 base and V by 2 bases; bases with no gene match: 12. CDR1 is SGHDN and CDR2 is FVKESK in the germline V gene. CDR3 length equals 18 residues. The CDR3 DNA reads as TGTGCCAGCAGCCAATTGAGGCCTAGCGGCCCCGGCACAGATACGCAGTATTTT. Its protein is CASSQLRPSGPGTDTQYF.

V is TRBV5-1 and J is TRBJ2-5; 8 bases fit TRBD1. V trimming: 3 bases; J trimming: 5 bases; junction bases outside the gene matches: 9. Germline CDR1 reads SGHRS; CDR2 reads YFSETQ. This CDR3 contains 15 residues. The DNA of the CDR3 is TGCGCCAGCAGCTCAACAGGGGGAGGTGAGGAGACCCAGTACTTC. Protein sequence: CASSSTGGGEETQYF.

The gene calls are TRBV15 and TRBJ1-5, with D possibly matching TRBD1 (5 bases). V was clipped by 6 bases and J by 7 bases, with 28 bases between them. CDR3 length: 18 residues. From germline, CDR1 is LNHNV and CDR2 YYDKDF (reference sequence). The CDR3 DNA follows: TGTGCCACCAGGAGCTCCCAAGGCGGGACTTCTCGATTCCAGCCCCAGCATTTT. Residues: CATRSSQGGTSRFQPQHF.

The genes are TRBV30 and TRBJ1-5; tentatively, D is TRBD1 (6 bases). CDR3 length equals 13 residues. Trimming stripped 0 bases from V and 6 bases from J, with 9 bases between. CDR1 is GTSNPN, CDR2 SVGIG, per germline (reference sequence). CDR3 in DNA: TGTGCCTGGAGTGTACAGGGCGTTCAGCCCCAGCATTTT. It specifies CAWSVQGVQPQHF.

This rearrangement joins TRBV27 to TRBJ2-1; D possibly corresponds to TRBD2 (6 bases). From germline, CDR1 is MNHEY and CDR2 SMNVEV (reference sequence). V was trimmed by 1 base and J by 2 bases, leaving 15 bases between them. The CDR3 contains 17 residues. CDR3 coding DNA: TGTGCCAGCAGTTTATACCGTGGCGGGACCCCCTACAATGAGCAGTTCTTC. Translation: CASSLYRGGTPYNEQFF.

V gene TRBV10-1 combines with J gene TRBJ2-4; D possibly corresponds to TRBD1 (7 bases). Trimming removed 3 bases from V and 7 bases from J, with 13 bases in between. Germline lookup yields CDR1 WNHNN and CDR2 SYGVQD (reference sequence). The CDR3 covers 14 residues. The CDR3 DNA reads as TGCGCCAGCAGTGACCCAGGGGGGAGTAACATTCAGTACTTC. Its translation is CASSDPGGSNIQYF.

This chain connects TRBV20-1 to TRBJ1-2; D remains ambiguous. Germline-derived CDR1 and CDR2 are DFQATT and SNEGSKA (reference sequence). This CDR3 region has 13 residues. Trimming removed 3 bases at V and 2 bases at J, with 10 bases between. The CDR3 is CSASVPGNYGYTF. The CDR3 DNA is TGCAGTGCTAGTGTGCCGGGGAACTATGGCTACACCTTC.

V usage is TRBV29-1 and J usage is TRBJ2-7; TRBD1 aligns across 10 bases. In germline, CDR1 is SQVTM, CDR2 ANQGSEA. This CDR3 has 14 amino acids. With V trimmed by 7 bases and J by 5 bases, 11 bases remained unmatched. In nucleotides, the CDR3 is TGCAGCGCCGCGACAGGGGGCGCGGTCCACGAGCAGTACTTC. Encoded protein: CSAATGGAVHEQYF.